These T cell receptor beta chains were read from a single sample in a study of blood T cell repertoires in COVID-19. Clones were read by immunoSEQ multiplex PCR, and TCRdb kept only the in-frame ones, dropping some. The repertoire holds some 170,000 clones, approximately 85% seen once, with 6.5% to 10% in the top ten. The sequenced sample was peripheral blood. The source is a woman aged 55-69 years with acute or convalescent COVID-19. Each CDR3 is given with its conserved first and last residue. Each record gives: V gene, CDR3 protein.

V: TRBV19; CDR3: CASRRGGTSGTDTQYF
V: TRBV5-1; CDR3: CASSPLAGENNEQFF
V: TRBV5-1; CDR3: CASDPGQGNTGELFF
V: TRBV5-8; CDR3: CASSAPGQQYEKLFF
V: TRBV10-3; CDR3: CAIWTGLDNEQFF
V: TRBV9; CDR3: CASSVAPSGTEAFF
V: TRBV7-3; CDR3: CASSLGRLTEAFF
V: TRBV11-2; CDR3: CASRLSGSWEQYF
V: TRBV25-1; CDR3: CASSEGPWSIYF
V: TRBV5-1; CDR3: CASSLVLTGGAGANVLTF
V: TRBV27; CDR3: CASGPGQVKHF
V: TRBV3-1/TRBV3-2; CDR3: CASSGTSGRDGYHEQFF
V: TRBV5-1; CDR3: CASSSTGDRNTEAFF
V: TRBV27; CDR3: CASSLGPSPNTEAFF
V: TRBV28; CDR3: CASSSGQGPYEQYF
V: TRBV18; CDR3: CASSLRDSGANVLTF
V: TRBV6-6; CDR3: CASSTPDRGEKLFF
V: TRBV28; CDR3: CASSLPVNTEAFF
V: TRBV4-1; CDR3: CASSQTGTAGNQPQHF
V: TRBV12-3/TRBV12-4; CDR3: CASSPRDTALHF
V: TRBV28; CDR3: CASTLGGTSYGYTF
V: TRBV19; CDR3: CASSIGRTSGDNEQFF
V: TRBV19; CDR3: CASSIRTGLFGTEAFF
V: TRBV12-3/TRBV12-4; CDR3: CASSRTANTEAFF
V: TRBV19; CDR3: CATLAGEKLFF
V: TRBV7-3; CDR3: CASSEQETQYF
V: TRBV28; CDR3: CASSWDVGGGYTF
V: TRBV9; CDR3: CASSVVGETGGEAFF
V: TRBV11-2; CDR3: CASSLVGSPLNSPLHF
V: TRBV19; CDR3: CASSFHPSQGDTGELFF
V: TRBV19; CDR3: CASSLRTGRLNTEAFF
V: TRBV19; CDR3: CASSSRTFEKLFF
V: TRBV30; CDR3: CAWSRKGLAGVLRTGELFF
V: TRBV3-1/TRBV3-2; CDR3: CASRVETGELFF
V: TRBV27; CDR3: CASSLSTGTEAFF
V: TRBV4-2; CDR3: CASSHQVTGRDNEQFF
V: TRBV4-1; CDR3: CASSQEHRGWETQYF
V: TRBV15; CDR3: CATSRDFRTGQENGYTF
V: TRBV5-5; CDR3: CASSRTSGRLTYNEQFF
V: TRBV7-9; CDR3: CASSLGGNRQPQHF
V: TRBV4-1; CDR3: CASSHGGQGNEKLFF
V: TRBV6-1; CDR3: CASSEVGQYEAFF
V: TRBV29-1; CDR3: CSVADRTHNEQFF
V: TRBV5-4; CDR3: CASSFKTGGETQYF
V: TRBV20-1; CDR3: CSAQGTEKLFF
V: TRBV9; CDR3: CASSATSGSYNEQFF
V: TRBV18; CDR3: CASSPSQGLYKQYF
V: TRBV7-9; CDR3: CASSFSRQGNYGYTF
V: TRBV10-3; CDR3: CAISSGTGANYGYTF
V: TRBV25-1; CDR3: CASSTGWANTEAFF
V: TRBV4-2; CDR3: CASSQVETSGRAFHNEQFF
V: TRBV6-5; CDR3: CASRQGQGANYGYTF
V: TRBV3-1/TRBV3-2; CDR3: CASSQTSGQPGHGYTF
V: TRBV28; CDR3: CASSLPTVYPYNEQFF